This T cell receptor beta chain was recorded in a study of blood T cell repertoires in COVID-19 (dated by TCRdb to 2019 to 2021). Notes on the research overall: The collaborator samples originated in the United States, Italy and Spain and spanned the acute and convalescent phases of COVID-19. The material from the prospective study consisted of cDNA or gDNA derived from T cells, B-cell-depleted T cells, or PBMCs. Deeply sampled blood TCRbeta repertoires from subjects exposed to, actively infected with, or recovered from COVID-19 were included in the dataset. The repertoires were made available in a free public database intended to serve as a resource for research on the immune response to SARS-CoV-2. Samples came from the ongoing ImmuneRACE study (first 160 participants) plus 1,254 subjects from 6 global collaborators. A de-identified subject ID, COVID-19 status, age in years and sex were almost always included in the sample metadata. Where HLA class I and class II types were available, the types were taken from metadata supplied by the sample provider, not from assay-based typing.

The immunoSEQ Assay, a bias-controlled multiplex PCR, was used to amplify TCRbeta CDR3 regions from genomic DNA. Processing in the source paper ran as follows. Within the assay, amplification of reference gene primers was used to estimate how many nucleated cells each sample contained. To quantify the absolute abundance of each unique TCRbeta CDR3 rearrangement, sequence reads were collapsed and filtered. For each sample, productive Simpson clonality was calculated as the square root of Simpson's diversity index over productive rearrangements. TCRdb took this table from immuneACCESS and kept in-frame rearrangements with V and J called. Such tables lack part of the clones; where checked against another copy, unresolved V genes explain under half of the gap, and the rest is unexplained. Clonal size and the V and J genes are those of that table, whereas D and trimming came from the DNA. This sample is represented by a few hundred thousand clones; more than 85% of them were singletons. The biggest ten clones account for approximately 0.93% of the sample.

Participants in the prospective study were enrolled through a virtual design, were aged roughly 18 to 95 years, and lived in 24 United States geographic areas. Cohort assignment in the prospective study relied on participant-reported clinical history from a screening survey and a study questionnaire. Recovered participants in ImmuneRACE Cohort 3 were defined by two consecutive negative NP/OP PCR tests, clearance by a healthcare professional, or resolution of symptoms. Mobile phlebotomists in the prospective study collected whole blood, serum and a nasopharyngeal or oropharyngeal swab from every participant. Additional blood draws and questionnaires over an approximately 2-month period could optionally be provided by prospective study participants. Prospective study blood samples were shipped either frozen or at room temperature before DNA extraction. Study-level results and caveats: The amount of clinical and demographic metadata varied by source and participant and was provided uncurated.

Turning to this clone: It has no known antigen specificity. No per-base quality is available; no much larger clone lies one base away.

The germline V gene gives CDR1 as MDHEN and CDR2 as SYDVKM. The CDR3 starts with the cysteine, ends with the phenylalanine, and has 19 residues. This entry keeps only the CDR3 DNA: 57 bases, framed from base 1. Trimming leaves V shorter by 4 bases and J shorter by 2 bases, with the junction holding 16 bases beyond the gene matches. This TCR was sampled from a woman aged 25 to 39 who had recovered from COVID-19. The material sequenced was PBMCs or T cells enriched from blood (not recorded which). Here the chain combines TRBV28 and TRBJ1-5; 8 central bases correspond to TRBD1. Read as DNA, the sequence is TGTGCCAGCAGTTCGGGACAGGCCGGGTCCGCCGGGGGCAATCAGCCCCAGCATTTT. Protein translation: CASSSGQAGSAGGNQPQHF. The reference TRBV28 and TRBJ1-5 proteins fill in what lies around the CDR3, so the full variable domain reads DVKVTQSSRYLVKRTGEKVFLECVQDMDHENMFWYRQDPGLGLRLIYFSYDVKMKEKGDIPEGYSVSREKKERFSLILESASTNQTSMYLCASSSGQAGSAGGNQPQHFGDGTRLSIL.